This entry is about one T cell receptor beta chain. This clone was picked up many times. The antigen it binds to is not known. The read falls 3 residues short of the CDR3 end, and the missing part is taken from the germline J gene. Diagnosis of CVID followed standard criteria, namely serum IgG, IgA and/or IgM below the normal range together with specific antibody deficiency. There were some 44 subjects in the CVID group (29 male and roughly 15 female), ranging in age from roughly 9 to 64 years, with a mean age of roughly 40. Most of the CVID patients and most of the healthy controls were of Caucasian heritage. At the time of study participation, every CVID subject had been on replacement immunoglobulin therapy for one year or longer. At blood collection, none of the CVID subjects was ill or on immunomodulatory or immunosuppressive medication. Heparinized peripheral whole blood samples of about 5 to 8 ml were collected from each donor. Genomic DNA from adults with common variable immune deficiency (CVID) and from healthy adult controls was used for sequencing of TCRbeta CDR3 repertoires. Diluted blood was density-centrifuged over Hypaque 1077 or Ficoll-Paque to isolate peripheral blood mononuclear cells. Genomic DNA was extracted from unsorted mononuclear cells by Qiagen column purification or by a centrifugation-based method.

This sample is drawn from a study of T cell clonality in common variable immunodeficiency (dated by TCRdb to 2015 to 2017). The paper's findings and limits, for the study overall: According to the authors, finding the cause of the higher clonality in CVID would require sequencing the repertoires of T cell subpopulations. Reportedly, TCRbeta sequences from CVID had fewer deletions and N-nucleotide insertions, and highly modified clones with 13 or more V deletions were absent from CVID. Despite equal DNA input, controls averaged approximately 88,000 unique sequences per sample versus about 31,547 in CVID samples. Compared with healthy controls, CVID subjects showed increased TCRbeta clonality (t-test p = 0.018), a feature most characteristic of about a third of subjects. Fewer TCRbeta clones were shared among CVID subjects than among healthy controls (p < 0.0001). Correlations between repertoire features and clinical complications were limited by patient heterogeneity within the CVID cohort.

The CDR3 measures 15 amino acids from cysteine to phenylalanine. Part of the CDR3 DNA is given, 36 bases translated from base 1. The germline ends are 13 bases apart after V is trimmed by 1 base and J by 3 bases. The germline V gene (reference sequence) specifies DFQATT as CDR1 and SNEGSKA as CDR2. CVID samples and control samples contributed equivalent amounts of genomic DNA as sequencing input. For every sample, a 60 bp segment covering the rearranged TCRbeta CDR3 region was amplified and then sequenced. TCRbeta amplification used the immunoSEQ assay, a bias-corrected multiplex PCR with high-throughput sequencing. In the original analysis: Each unique nucleotide sequence was treated as a clone and annotated with V, D and J genes, copy number and frequency. Sequences were labeled productive if in frame, and non-productive if out of frame or containing stop codons. Clonality was calculated from Shannon's entropy as previously described. The predicted amino acid sequences of productive clones were used to derive the mean CDR3 Kyte-Doolittle hydropathy. Hierarchical clustering of scaled V gene usage was performed with the R hclust function using Manhattan distance and complete linkage. Sharing of clones by CDR3 amino acid sequence was evaluated through resampling of 12 repertoires per group over 100 rounds. The repertoires were searched for about 70 published EBV-specific TCRbeta sequences and nearly 250 published CMV-specific TCRbeta sequences. A couple of CVID samples that yielded fewer than 10,000 sequences were excluded from the analysis, so fewer than 45 CVID repertoires were retained. In TCRdb, the immuneACCESS table is reduced to in-frame sequences with V and J assigned. These tables do not hold every clone; where another copy was compared, an unresolved V gene accounts for under half, and the others remain unexplained. V and J calls plus clone size are reproduced from that table; the DNA served to infer D and trimming. There are over 30,000 clones in this sample, and none of them is a singleton. The ten largest clonotypes hold approximately 30% of the sample.

Sample: peripheral blood mononuclear cells. This sequence originates from a human donor with common variable immunodeficiency. The V and J genes are TRBV20-1 and TRBJ1-5; a tentative D match to TRBD1 spans 5 bases. The encoded CDR3 is CSARVGGALNQPQHF. CDR3 DNA, as far as it was read: TGCAGTGCTAGAGTAGGTGGGGCCCTCAATCAGCCC.